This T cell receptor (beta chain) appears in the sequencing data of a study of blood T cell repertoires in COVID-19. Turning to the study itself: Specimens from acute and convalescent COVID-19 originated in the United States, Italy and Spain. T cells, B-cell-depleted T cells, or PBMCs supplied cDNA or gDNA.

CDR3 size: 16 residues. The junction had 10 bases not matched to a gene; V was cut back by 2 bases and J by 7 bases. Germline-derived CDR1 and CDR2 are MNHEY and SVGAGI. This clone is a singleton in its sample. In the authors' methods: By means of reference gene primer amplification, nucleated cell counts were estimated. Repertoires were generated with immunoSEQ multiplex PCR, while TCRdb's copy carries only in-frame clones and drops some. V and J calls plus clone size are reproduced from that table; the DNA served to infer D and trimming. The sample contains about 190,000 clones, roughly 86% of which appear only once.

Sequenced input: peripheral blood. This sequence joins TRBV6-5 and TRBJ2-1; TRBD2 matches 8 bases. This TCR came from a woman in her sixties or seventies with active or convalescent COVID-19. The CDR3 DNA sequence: TGTGCCAGCAGTTACAGGTCGGGAGGGCCGGGTAATGAGCAGTTCTTC. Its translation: CASSYRSGGPGNEQFF.